These T cell receptor beta chains were read from a single sample in a study of technical replicates of blood from several donors. Clones were sequenced by immunoSEQ multiplex PCR, and TCRdb holds only the in-frame ones, with some missing. The sample carries tens of thousands of clones, about 94% recorded once. Sequencing input: PBMCs. These receptors originate from a human donor in good health. Some clones in this sample may be carry-over from other donors' samples. Each CDR3 is given with its conserved first and last residue. The order of the fields is J gene, clone size, D gene, V gene, CDR3 length, CDR3 DNA, CDR3 protein. D genes are given only for firm matches. Rows give clone size only sometimes, using once, few, many, or a class for an expanded clone.

TRBJ2-3	-	TRBD2	TRBV30	15	TGTGCCTGGAAGGCCCTAGCGGGAGGGTCAGATACGCAGTATTTT	CAWKALAGGSDTQYF
TRBJ2-3	-	TRBD2	TRBV10-3	17	TGTGCCATCAGTGAAGTTTTAGCGGGGTTTAGCACAGATACGCAGTATTTT	CAISEVLAGFSTDTQYF
TRBJ1-5	-	TRBD1	TRBV10-3	17	TGTGCCATCAGGCCGGGACAGGGGGGACATAGCAATCAGCCCCAGCATTTT	CAIRPGQGGHSNQPQHF
TRBJ2-5	once	TRBD2	TRBV7-6	16	TGTGCCAGCAGCTTACGGGGACTAGCGGGAGCGGAGACCCAGTACTTC	CASSLRGLAGAETQYF
TRBJ2-5	-	TRBD1	TRBV4-3	14	TGCGCCAGCAGCCAAACCTCCAGGGGGGAGACCCAGTACTTC	CASSQTSRGETQYF
TRBJ2-3	-	TRBD2	TRBV4-2	16	TGTGCCAGCAGCCAGGGAGGAGCGGGGGGTACAGATACGCAGTATTTT	CASSQGGAGGTDTQYF
TRBJ2-7	-	TRBD2	TRBV15	16	TGTGCCACCAGCAGAGATCGGGGCGGGGGGTATGACGAGCAGTACTTC	CATSRDRGGGYDEQYF
TRBJ1-6	-	TRBD1	TRBV7-2	15	TGTGCCAGCAGCCCACAATGGGACAGTAATTCACCCCTCCACTTT	CASSPQWDSNSPLHF
TRBJ2-1	-	-	TRBV10-3	14	TGTGCCATCAGGCCCACGGGGGAGCAAAATGAGCAGTTCTTC	CAIRPTGEQNEQFF
TRBJ1-1	-	-	TRBV5-1	16	TGCGCCAGCAGCCCGATATTTTCAGGTATGAACACTGAAGCTTTCTTT	CASSPIFSGMNTEAFF
TRBJ1-2	-	-	TRBV7-8	13	TGTGCCAGCAGCTTGCGGTCAACCTATGGCTACACCTTC	CASSLRSTYGYTF
TRBJ1-3	-	-	TRBV25-1	16	TGTGCCAGCAGTGGGGAGGGTGTCCCCTCTGGAAACACCATATATTTT	CASSGEGVPSGNTIYF
TRBJ2-1	once	TRBD2	TRBV14	15	TGTGCCAGCAAGGAGACTAGCGGGAGTTTCGATGAGCAGTTCTTC	CASKETSGSFDEQFF
TRBJ2-1	-	TRBD2	TRBV7-7	15	TGTGCCAGCAGCTCCTCTAGCGGGAGTAATAATGAGCAGTTCTTC	CASSSSSGSNNEQFF
TRBJ1-1	-	TRBD1	TRBV18	15	TGTGCCAGCTCAGTAGGACAGGGCGGTATCACTGAAGCTTTCTTT	CASSVGQGGITEAFF
TRBJ1-5	once	TRBD1	TRBV4-2	15	TGTGCCAGCAGCCAAGGGGGACAGGGCGCCCAGCCCCAGCATTTT	CASSQGGQGAQPQHF
TRBJ1-3	once	-	TRBV2	16	TGTGCCAGCAGCCCCCTCTCACGCAGCTCTGGAAACACCATATATTTT	CASSPLSRSSGNTIYF
TRBJ1-4	once	-	TRBV30	10	TGTGCCTGGAGTCTCGAAAAACTGTTTTTT	CAWSLEKLFF
TRBJ1-1	-	-	TRBV2	11	TGTGCCAGCAGTGACAGAGGCGAAGCTTTCTTT	CASSDRGEAFF
TRBJ1-5	-	-	TRBV30	14	TGTGCCTGGAGAGGACAGTATAGCAATCAGCCCCAGCATTTT	CAWRGQYSNQPQHF
TRBJ2-3	-	-	TRBV6-4	15	TGTGCCAGCAGTGTCGGGTTGGGCGGGCCAGATACGCAGTATTTT	CASSVGLGGPDTQYF
TRBJ2-3	once	TRBD2	TRBV27	17	TGTGCCAGCAGTTTCAAGGGAGCCGGGACTAGGACAGATACGCAGTATTTT	CASSFKGAGTRTDTQYF
TRBJ1-1	-	-	TRBV13	12	TGTGCCAGCAGCTTACCCGCGGATGAAGCTTTCTTT	CASSLPADEAFF
TRBJ2-2	-	-	TRBV30	12	TGTGCCTGGAGCAGGTGGACCGGGGAGCTGTTTTTT	CAWSRWTGELFF
TRBJ2-7	-	TRBD2	TRBV9	15	TGTGCCAGCAGCGGGGGTACTAGCGGGATCCACGAGCAGTACTTC	CASSGGTSGIHEQYF
TRBJ1-6	-	TRBD1	TRBV4-2	15	TGTGCCAGCAGCGTACCGGGACAGGGAATTTCACCCCTCCACTTT	CASSVPGQGISPLHF
TRBJ1-1	-	-	TRBV4-1	12	TGCGCCAGCAGCCAAACAGGGATTGGAGCTTTCTTT	CASSQTGIGAFF
TRBJ2-7	-	-	TRBV19	14	TGTGCCAGTAGTATATTGCCAGGGGTCTACGAGCAGTACTTC	CASSILPGVYEQYF
TRBJ1-6	-	-	TRBV7-2	15	TGTGCCAGCAGTCCCCAGTCAGTGGAGAATTCACCCCTCCACTTT	CASSPQSVENSPLHF
TRBJ2-7	-	TRBD2	TRBV7-2	14	TGTGCCAGCCACGTAGCGGGAGGGCCATACGAGCAGTACTTC	CASHVAGGPYEQYF
TRBJ2-3	-	TRBD2	TRBV2	15	TGTGCCAGCGCGAGACTAGCGGCTAGCACAGATACGCAGTATTTT	CASARLAASTDTQYF
TRBJ2-3	-	TRBD1	TRBV7-2	14	TGTGCCAGCAGGGGACAGGGGTGGGGAGATACGCAGTATTTT	CASRGQGWGDTQYF
TRBJ1-2	-	TRBD1	TRBV6-1	11	TGTGCCTCGGACAGGGTCTATGGCTACACCTTC	CASDRVYGYTF
TRBJ2-3	once	TRBD1	TRBV7-7	15	TGTGCCAGCAGCTTACATCAGGGGGCCACAGATACGCAGTATTTT	CASSLHQGATDTQYF
TRBJ1-1	-	-	TRBV2	13	TGTGCCAGCCTAGTGACAGTGAACACTGAAGCTTTCTTT	CASLVTVNTEAFF
TRBJ2-7	once	TRBD1	TRBV7-8	14	TGTGCCAGCAGGACAGGGATTTTGTCCTACGAGCAGTACTTC	CASRTGILSYEQYF
TRBJ2-1	few	-	TRBV4-3	16	TGCGCCAGCAGCCAAGATCTGGGGGGATCCTACAATGAGCAGTTCTTC	CASSQDLGGSYNEQFF
TRBJ2-1	-	TRBD2	TRBV9	16	TGTGCCAGCAGCGTAATAGCGGGGGCCTCCTACAATGAGCAGTTCTTC	CASSVIAGASYNEQFF
TRBJ2-2	once	TRBD2	TRBV11-3	15	TGTGCCAGCAGCTTATCAGGCGGGGGAACCGGGGAGCTGTTTTTT	CASSLSGGGTGELFF
TRBJ2-1	-	TRBD2	TRBV4-1	16	TGCGCCAGCAGCCAAGATTGGTCTAGCGGGAGCTATGAGCAGTTCTTC	CASSQDWSSGSYEQFF
TRBJ2-1	-	TRBD2	TRBV11-3	16	TGTGCCAGCAGCTCTAGACTAGCGGGAACCTACAATGAGCAGTTCTTC	CASSSRLAGTYNEQFF
TRBJ1-4	once	-	TRBV29-1	14	TGCAGCGTTGCCTTGGGGGGGCGCGATGAAAAACTGTTTTTT	CSVALGGRDEKLFF